The entry that follows covers one TCR beta chain sequence. No antigen is known for it. The record has no base qualities; no much larger clone is one base away. The data were obtained in a study of Ad26.COV2.S vaccination and SARS-CoV-2 variants (dated by TCRdb to the early 2020s). In the study overall: Donors in the vaccine arm were drawn from COV1001, a phase I-IIa trial of Ad26.COV2.S in healthy adults that was multicentre, randomized, double-blind and placebo-controlled. Ad26.COV2.S was given intramuscularly at 5x10^10 or 1x10^11 viral particles, as a single shot or as two shots 56 days apart. TCRbeta repertoire sequencing was used to assess the specificity and breadth of SARS-CoV-2-reactive T cell receptors after Ad26.COV2.S vaccination. The TCR-sequenced set comprised approximately 32 samples: around 20 Ad26.COV2.S vaccine recipients, 5 placebo recipients and 8 SARS-CoV-2 convalescent individuals. Trial participants were randomized into five groups of five: low-dose or high-dose Ad26.COV2.S given once or twice, or placebo on both occasions. Throughout the experiments and outcome assessment, investigators stayed blinded to trial group allocation.

The treatment or condition tag for this specimen amounts to: roughly 19 received Ad26.COV2.S at low or high dose, single or two shots; about 5 received placebo; per-sample allocation not given. Repertoires of vaccine and placebo recipients were sequenced from samples taken on day 63 after the first injection. In Cohort 1b, about two dozen adults aged 18-55 years were enrolled at a single site in Boston, USA, between 29 July and 7 August 2020. As a vaccine, Ad26.COV2.S was a replication-incompetent adenovirus type 26 vector that expressed a prefusion-stabilized SARS-CoV-2 spike protein derived from the original Wuhan strain. The immunoSEQ Assay was the method used to sequence TCRbeta CDR3 regions. After extraction, genomic DNA underwent amplification by bias-controlled multiplex PCR, followed by high-throughput sequencing. The authors' analysis ran thus. To quantify the absolute abundance of every unique TCRbeta CDR3 region, sequences were collapsed and filtered. T cell fraction was estimated by normalizing TCRbeta template counts to usable DNA, which was measured by amplifying reference genes present in all nucleated cells. Repertoire TCRs were annotated as SARS-CoV-2-specific by exact matching of V gene, CDR3 amino acid sequence and J gene to a known reactive TCR set. MIRA supplied the reference SARS-CoV-2 TCR set, which was filtered for enrichment in COVID-19-positive ImmuneCODE repertoires so that public or cross-reactive TCRs were removed. Based on the MIRA antigens, annotated TCRs were further analysed at the level of specific ORF or position within ORF. Depth was the summed frequency of annotated unique rearrangements, while breadth was defined as annotated unique rearrangements over total unique productive rearrangements. Two-sided Wilcoxon rank-sum tests were used to compare TCR breadth between groups. Imported from immuneACCESS, the table was reduced by TCRdb to in-frame sequences with V and J called. These copies leave out some clones; in studies compared against another copy, an unresolved V gene accounts for under half, and the cause of the remainder is not known. That table is the source of V, J and clone size, and D and trimming were worked out from the DNA. Recorded for this sample are about half a million clones; roughly nine tenths of them occurred a single time. The ten biggest clones cover about 1.5% of the sample.

CDR1 and CDR2 are drawn from the germline V gene: SGHTS, YDEGEE. The V and J ends are trimmed by 0 bases and 6 bases, leaving 5 bases between them. The CDR3 covers 12 residues, taking in both the cysteine and the phenylalanine. Just CDR3 DNA is preserved here, 36 bases in frame from base 1. Study-wide conclusions, independent of this receptor: The authors noted that the TCR breadth and depth analyses may have underestimated total T cell responses. The study lacked the statistical power to compare responses across vaccine doses or regimens. Non-spike TCR breadth was comparable between vaccine and placebo recipients, consistent with the vaccine containing only spike. Substantial breadth of spike-specific CD8+ and CD4+ T cell responses was reported after vaccination. Higher spike-specific TCR breadth was observed in Ad26.COV2.S recipients than in placebo recipients (P = 0.0014).

Rearrangement joined TRBV5-8 to TRBJ2-3; the D gene remains uncertain. This specimen consisted of peripheral blood, obtained in a trial of Ad26.COV2.S vaccine versus placebo. The sequence derives from a person aged 18-60 years who received the Ad26.COV2.S COVID-19 vaccine or a placebo. In nucleotide form, the sequence is TGTGCCAGCAGCTTGGAAAGCGATACGCAGTATTTT. This translates into CASSLESDTQYF.